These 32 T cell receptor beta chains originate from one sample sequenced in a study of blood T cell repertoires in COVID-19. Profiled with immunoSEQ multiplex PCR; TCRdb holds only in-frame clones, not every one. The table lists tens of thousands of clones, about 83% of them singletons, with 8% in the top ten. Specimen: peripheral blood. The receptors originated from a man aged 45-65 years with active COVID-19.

The DNA of the CDR3 is TGTGCCAGCCGGAACAGGGTGGAAGCCAAAAACATTCAGTACTTC. This encodes CASRNRVEAKNIQYF. The chain uses TRBV21-1 and TRBJ2-4; the table's D call, TRBD1, has no DNA check behind it. TRBV21-1 is listed as a pseudogene. The CDR3 sequence is 15 residues long.

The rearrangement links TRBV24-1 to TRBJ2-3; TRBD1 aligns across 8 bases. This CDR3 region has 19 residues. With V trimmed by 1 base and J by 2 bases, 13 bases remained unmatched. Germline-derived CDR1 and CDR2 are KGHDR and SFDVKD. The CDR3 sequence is CATSDLLSRGTGDTDTQYF. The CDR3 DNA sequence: TGTGCCACCAGTGATTTATTATCTAGGGGGACAGGAGACACAGATACGCAGTATTTT.

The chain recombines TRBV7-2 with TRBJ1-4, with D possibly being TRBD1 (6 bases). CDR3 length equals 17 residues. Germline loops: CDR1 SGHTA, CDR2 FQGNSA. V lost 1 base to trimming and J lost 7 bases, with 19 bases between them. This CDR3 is CASSLEGVRVLPEKLFF. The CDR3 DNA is TGTGCCAGCAGCTTAGAGGGGGTTAGGGTCCTTCCTGAAAAACTGTTTTTT.

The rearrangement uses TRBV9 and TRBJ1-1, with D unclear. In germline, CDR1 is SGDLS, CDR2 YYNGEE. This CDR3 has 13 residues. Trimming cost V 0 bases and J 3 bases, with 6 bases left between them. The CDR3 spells CASSVGGDTEAFF. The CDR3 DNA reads TGTGCCAGCAGCGTAGGCGGCGACACTGAAGCTTTCTTT.

The CDR3 DNA reads TGTGCCAGCAGCCAAGGGGAGCGGACTGGCTACACCTTC. Translation: CASSQGERTGYTF. The genes are TRBV3-1 (or the pseudogene TRBV3-2) and TRBJ1-2; no definite D call. Trimming took off 1 base at V and 7 bases at J, with 10 bases between the two ends. The CDR3 loop spans 13 amino acids. Germline assignment: CDR1 LGHDT and CDR2 YNNKEL (reference sequence).

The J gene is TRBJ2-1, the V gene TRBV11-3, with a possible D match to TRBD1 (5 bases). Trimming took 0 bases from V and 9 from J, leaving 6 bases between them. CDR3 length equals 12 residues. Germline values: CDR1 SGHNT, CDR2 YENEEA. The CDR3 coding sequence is TGTGCCAGCAGCTTAGACAGGGTTGAGCAGTTCTTC. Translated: CASSLDRVEQFF.

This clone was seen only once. The CDR3 region is CAISPNSGGYTF. The CDR3 coding sequence is TGTGCCATCAGTCCAAACAGTGGTGGCTACACCTTC. The genes are TRBV10-3 and TRBJ1-2; D is ambiguous. Germline V gene lookup returns CDR1 ENHRY and CDR2 SYGVKD. This CDR3 has 12 residues. V shed 5 bases and J shed 7 bases, with 11 bases lying between them.

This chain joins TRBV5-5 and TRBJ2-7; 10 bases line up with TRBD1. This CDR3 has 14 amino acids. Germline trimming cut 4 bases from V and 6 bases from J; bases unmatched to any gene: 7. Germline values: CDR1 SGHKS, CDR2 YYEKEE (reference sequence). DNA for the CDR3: TGTGCCAGCAGCCCCGGGACAGGGGCTGGCGAGCAGTACTTC. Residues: CASSPGTGAGEQYF.

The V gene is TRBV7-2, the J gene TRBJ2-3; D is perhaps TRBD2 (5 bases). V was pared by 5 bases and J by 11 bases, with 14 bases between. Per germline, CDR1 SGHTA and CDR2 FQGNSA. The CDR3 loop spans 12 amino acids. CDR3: CASSPSRFLQYF. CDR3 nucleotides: TGTGCCAGCAGCCCTAGCCGGTTCCTGCAGTATTTT.

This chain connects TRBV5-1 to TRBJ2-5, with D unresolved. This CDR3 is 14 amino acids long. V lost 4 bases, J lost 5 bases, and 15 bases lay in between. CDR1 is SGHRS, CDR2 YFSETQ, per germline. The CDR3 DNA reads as TGCGCCAGCAGCCCGGCCCTAGGTATTGAGACCCAGTACTTC. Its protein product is CASSPALGIETQYF.

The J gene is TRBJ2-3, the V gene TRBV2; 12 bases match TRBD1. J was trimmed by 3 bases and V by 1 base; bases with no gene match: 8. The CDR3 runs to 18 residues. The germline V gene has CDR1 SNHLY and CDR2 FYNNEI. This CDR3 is CASSEDGTGGSWTDTQYF. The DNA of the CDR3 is TGTGCCAGCAGTGAAGATGGGACAGGGGGCAGTTGGACAGATACGCAGTATTTT.

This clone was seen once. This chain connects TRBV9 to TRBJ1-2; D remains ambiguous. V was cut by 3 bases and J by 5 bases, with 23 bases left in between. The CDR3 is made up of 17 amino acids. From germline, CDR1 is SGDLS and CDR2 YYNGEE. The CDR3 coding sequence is TGTGCCAGCAGCGCCAATCCAACGGAGGGTGGCCTATATGGCTACACCTTC. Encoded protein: CASSANPTEGGLYGYTF. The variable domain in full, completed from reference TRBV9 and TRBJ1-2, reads DSGVTQTPKHLITATGQRVTLRCSPRSGDLSVYWYQQSLDQGLQFLIQYYNGEERAKGNILERFSAQQFPDLHSELNLSSLELGDSALYFCASSANPTEGGLYGYTFGSGTRLTVV.

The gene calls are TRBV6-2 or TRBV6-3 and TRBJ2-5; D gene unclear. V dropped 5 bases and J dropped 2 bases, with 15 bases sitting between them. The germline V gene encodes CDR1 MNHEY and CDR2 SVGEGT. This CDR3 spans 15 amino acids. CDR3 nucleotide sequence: TGTGCCAGCAGTGCGCAGGCCCATCCTCAAGAGACCCAGTACTTC. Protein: CASSAQAHPQETQYF.

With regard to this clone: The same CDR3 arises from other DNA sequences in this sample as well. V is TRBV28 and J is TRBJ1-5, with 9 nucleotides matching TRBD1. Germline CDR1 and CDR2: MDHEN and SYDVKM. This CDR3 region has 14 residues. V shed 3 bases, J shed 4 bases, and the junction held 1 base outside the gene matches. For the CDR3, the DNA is TGTGCCAGCAGTTTTGGGACAGGGAATCAGCCCCAGCATTTT. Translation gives CASSFGTGNQPQHF.

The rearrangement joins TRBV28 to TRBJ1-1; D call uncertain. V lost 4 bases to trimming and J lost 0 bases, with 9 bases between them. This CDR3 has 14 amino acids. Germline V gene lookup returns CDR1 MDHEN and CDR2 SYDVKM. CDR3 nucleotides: TGTGCCAGCAGTTCGGCAGCGATGAACACTGAAGCTTTCTTT. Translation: CASSSAAMNTEAFF.

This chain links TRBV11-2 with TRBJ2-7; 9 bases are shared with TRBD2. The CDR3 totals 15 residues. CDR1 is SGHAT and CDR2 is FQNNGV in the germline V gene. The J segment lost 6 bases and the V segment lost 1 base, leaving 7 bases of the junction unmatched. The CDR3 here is CASSLAGGRATEQYF. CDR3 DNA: TGTGCCAGCAGCTTAGCAGGCGGGAGGGCGACCGAGCAGTACTTC.

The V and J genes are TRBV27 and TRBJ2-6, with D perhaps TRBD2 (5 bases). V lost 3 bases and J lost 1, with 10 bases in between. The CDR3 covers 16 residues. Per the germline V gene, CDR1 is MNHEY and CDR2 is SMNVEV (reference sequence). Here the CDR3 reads CASSFTRDSGANVLTF. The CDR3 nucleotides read TGTGCCAGCAGTTTTACCCGGGATTCTGGGGCCAACGTCCTGACTTTC.

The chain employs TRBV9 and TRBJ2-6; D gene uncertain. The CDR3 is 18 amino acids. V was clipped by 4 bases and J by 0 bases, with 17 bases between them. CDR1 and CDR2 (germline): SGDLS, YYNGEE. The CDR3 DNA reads TGTGCCAGCAGCCCCCACAGCAGGTCCCTCTCTGGGGCCAACGTCCTGACTTTC. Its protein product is CASSPHSRSLSGANVLTF.

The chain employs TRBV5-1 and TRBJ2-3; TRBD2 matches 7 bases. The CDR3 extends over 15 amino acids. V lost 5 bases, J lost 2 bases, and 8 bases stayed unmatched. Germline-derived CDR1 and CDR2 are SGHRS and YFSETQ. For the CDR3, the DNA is TGCGCCAGCAGGCGCAGCGGGGAATTCACAGATACGCAGTATTTT. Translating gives CASRRSGEFTDTQYF.

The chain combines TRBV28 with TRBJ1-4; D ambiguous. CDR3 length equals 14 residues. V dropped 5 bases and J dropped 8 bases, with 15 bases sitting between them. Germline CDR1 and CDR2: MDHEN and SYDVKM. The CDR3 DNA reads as TGTGCCAGCAGTAAAGGAGGAGATGTCGAAAAACTGTTTTTT. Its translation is CASSKGGDVEKLFF.

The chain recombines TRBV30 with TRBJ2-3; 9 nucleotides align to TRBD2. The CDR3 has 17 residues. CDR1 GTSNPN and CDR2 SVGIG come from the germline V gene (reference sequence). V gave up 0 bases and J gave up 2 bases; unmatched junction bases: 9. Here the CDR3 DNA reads TGTGCCTGGAGTGTGATTGCGGGAGGGCCCTTCACAGATACGCAGTATTTT. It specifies CAWSVIAGGPFTDTQYF. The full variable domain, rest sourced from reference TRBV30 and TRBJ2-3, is SQTIHQWPATLVQPVGSPLSLECTVEGTSNPNLYWYRQAAGRGLQLLFYSVGIGQISSEVPQNLSASRPQDRQFILSSKKLLLSDSGFYLCAWSVIAGGPFTDTQYFGPGTRLTVL.

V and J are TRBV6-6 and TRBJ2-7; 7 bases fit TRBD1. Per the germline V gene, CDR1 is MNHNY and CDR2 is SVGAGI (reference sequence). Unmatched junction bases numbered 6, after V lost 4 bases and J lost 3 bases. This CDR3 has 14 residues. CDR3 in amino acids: CASSSGTANYEQYF. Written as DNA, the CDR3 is TGTGCCAGCAGTTCCGGGACAGCGAACTACGAGCAGTACTTC.

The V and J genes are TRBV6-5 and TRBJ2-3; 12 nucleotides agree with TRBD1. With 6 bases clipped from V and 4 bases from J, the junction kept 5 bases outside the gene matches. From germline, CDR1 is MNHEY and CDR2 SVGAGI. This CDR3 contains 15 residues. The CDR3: CASSPGTGGSDTQYF. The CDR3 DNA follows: TGTGCCAGCAGCCCCGGGACAGGGGGCTCAGATACGCAGTATTTT.

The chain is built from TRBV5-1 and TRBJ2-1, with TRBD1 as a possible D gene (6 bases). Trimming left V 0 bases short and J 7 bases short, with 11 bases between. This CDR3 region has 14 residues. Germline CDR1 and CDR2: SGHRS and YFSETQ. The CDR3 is CASSLVTGSNEQFF. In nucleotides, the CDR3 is TGCGCCAGCAGCTTGGTCACAGGGTCAAATGAGCAGTTCTTC.

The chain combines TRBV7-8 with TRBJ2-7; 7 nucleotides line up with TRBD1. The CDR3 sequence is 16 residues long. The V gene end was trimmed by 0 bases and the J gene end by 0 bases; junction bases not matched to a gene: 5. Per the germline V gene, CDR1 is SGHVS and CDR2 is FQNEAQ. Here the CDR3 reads CASSLAGDRLSYEQYF. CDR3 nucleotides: TGTGCCAGCAGCTTAGCAGGGGACAGACTCTCCTACGAGCAGTACTTC.

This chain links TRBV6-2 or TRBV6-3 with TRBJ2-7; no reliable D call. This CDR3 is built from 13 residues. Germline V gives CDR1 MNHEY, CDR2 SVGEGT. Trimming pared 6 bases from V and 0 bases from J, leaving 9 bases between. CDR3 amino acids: CASSPTGSYEQYF. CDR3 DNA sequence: TGTGCCAGCAGCCCGACTGGCTCCTACGAGCAGTACTTC.

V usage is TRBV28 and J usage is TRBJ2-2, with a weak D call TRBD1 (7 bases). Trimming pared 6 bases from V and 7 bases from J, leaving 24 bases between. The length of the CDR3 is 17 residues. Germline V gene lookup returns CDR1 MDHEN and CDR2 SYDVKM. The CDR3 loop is CASSLPRRGRVNGELFF. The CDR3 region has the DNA TGTGCCAGCAGCTTACCCCGGAGGGGGCGAGTCAACGGGGAGCTGTTTTTT.

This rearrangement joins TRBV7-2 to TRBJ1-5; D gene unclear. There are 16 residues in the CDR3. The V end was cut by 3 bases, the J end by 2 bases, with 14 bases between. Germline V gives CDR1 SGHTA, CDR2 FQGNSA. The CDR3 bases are TGTGCCAGCAGCTTTATAAGACTAAGTGGCAATCAGCCCCAGCATTTT. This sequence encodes CASSFIRLSGNQPQHF.

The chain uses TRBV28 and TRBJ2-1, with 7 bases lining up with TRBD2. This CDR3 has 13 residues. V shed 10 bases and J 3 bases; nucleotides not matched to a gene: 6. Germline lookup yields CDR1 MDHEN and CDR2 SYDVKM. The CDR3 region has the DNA TGTGCCACGCGGGAGAAGGTCTACAATGAGCAGTTCTTC. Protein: CATREKVYNEQFF.

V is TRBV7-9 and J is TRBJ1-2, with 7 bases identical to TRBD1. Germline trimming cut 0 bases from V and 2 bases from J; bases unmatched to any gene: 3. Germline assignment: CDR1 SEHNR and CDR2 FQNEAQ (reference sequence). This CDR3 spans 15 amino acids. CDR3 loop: CASSLARDRNYGYTF. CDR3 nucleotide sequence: TGTGCCAGCAGCTTAGCCCGGGACAGAAACTATGGCTACACCTTC.

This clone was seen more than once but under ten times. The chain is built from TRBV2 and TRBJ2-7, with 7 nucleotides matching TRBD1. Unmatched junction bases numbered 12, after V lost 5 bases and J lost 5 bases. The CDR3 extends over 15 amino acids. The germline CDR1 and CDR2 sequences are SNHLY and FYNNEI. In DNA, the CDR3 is TGTGCCAGCAGTTCCCAGGGTTTAGGGGGCGACGAGCAGTACTTC. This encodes CASSSQGLGGDEQYF. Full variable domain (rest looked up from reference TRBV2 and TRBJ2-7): EPEVTQTPSHQVTQMGQEVILRCVPISNHLYFYWYRQILGQKVEFLVSFYNNEISEKSEIFDDQFSVERPDGSNFTLKIRSTKLEDSAMYFCASSSQGLGGDEQYFGPGTRLTVT.

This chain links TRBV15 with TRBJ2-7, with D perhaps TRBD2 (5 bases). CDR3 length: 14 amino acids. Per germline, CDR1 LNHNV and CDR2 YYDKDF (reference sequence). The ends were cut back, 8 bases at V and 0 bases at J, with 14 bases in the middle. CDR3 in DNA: TGTGCCACCTCTCCCACTAGAACCTCCTACGAGCAGTACTTC. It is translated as CATSPTRTSYEQYF.